Reported below is one TCR beta chain. Adults between roughly 18 and 100 years of age took part from some 25 US areas. In assigning cohorts, the study relied on participant-reported clinical history. The recovered donors of Cohort 3 showed two negative PCRs, clearance, or symptom resolution. TCRdb's copy holds only in-frame clones and misses some; the assay was immunoSEQ multiplex PCR. This sample has over 250,000 clones; 87% occur once, and the top ten carry more than 8.5%. This specimen comes from a study of blood T cell repertoires in COVID-19. Study-level information: T cells, B-cell-depleted T cells, or PBMCs supplied cDNA or gDNA.

This receptor was obtained from a woman aged 18 to 35 who had recovered from COVID-19. The sequenced material came from PBMCs or T cells enriched from blood (not recorded which).

The CDR3 nucleotides are TGTGCCGTCACAGGGGGCTGGTCGGGCTACACCTTC. The encoded protein is CAVTGGWSGYTF. V gene TRBV6-5 combines with J gene TRBJ1-2; 9 bases agree with TRBD1. CDR3 size: 12 residues. CDR1 MNHEY and CDR2 SVGAGI come from the germline V gene. Unmatched junction bases numbered 9, after V lost 11 bases and J lost 8 bases.